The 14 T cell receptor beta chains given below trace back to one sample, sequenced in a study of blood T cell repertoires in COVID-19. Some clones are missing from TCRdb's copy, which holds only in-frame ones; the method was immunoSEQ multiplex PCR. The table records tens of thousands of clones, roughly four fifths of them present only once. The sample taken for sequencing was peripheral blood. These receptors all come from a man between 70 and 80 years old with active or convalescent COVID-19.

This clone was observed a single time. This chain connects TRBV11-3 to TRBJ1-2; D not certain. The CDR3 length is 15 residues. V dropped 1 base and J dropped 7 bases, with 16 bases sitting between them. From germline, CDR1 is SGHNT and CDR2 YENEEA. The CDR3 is CASSLGSTDYLGYTF. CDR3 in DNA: TGTGCCAGCAGCTTAGGGAGTACGGACTATCTTGGCTACACCTTC.

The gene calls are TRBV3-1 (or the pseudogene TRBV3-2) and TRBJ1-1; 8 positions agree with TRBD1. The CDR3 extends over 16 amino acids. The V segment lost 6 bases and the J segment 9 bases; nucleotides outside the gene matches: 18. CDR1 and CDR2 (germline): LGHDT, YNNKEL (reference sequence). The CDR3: CASSIGQGRSKRKAFF. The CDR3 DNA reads TGTGCCAGCAGTATTGGACAGGGACGTTCGAAGAGGAAAGCTTTCTTT.

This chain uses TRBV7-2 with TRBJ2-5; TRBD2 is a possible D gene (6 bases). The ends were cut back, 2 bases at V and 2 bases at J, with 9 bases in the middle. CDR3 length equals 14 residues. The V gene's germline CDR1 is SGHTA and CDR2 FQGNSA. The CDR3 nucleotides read TGTGCCAGCAGCTTAATGGGAGGACAAGAGACCCAGTACTTC. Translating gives CASSLMGGQETQYF.

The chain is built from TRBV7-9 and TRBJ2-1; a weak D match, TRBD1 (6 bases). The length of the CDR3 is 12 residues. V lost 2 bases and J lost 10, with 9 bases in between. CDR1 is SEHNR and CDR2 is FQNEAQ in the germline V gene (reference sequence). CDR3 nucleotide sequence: TGTGCCAGCAGCTTATACGGACAGGAGCAGTTCTTC. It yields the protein CASSLYGQEQFF.

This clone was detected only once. For the CDR3, the DNA is TGTGCCAGCAGTTTAGACGCGCAACCAGGCTACACCTTC. It specifies CASSLDAQPGYTF. The chain links TRBV12-3 or TRBV12-4 to TRBJ1-2; D remains ambiguous. The CDR3 is 13 residues long. V was cut by 1 base and J by 8 bases, with 11 bases left in between.

DNA for the CDR3: TGTGCCATTCCCAGGGGAGGGCAAGAGACCCAGTACTTC. Encoded protein: CAIPRGGQETQYF. This sequence joins TRBV2 and TRBJ2-5; D might be TRBD2 (7 bases). Trimming pared 10 bases from V and 2 bases from J, leaving 14 bases between. The germline V gene encodes CDR1 SNHLY and CDR2 FYNNEI. CDR3 length equals 13 residues. Combining the CDR3 with reference TRBV2 and TRBJ2-5 gives the whole variable domain EPEVTQTPSHQVTQMGQEVILRCVPISNHLYFYWYRQILGQKVEFLVSFYNNEISEKSEIFDDQFSVERPDGSNFTLKIRSTKLEDSAMYFCAIPRGGQETQYFGPGTRLLVL.

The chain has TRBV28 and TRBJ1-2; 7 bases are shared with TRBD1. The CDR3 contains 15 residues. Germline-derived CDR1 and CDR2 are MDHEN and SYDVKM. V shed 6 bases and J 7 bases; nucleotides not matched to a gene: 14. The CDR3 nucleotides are TGTGCCAGCAGCCCCATCGAGGGGGCTATGTTTGGCTACACCTTC. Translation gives CASSPIEGAMFGYTF.

The CDR3 DNA reads as TGTGCCAGCAGCCCCTCACGGGAGTACAATGAGCAGTTCTTC. This translates into CASSPSREYNEQFF. The V call is TRBV6-5, the J call TRBJ2-1; maybe TRBD2 (6 bases). The CDR3 loop spans 14 amino acids. The germline V gene has CDR1 MNHEY and CDR2 SVGAGI. The V end lost 6 bases, the J end lost 4 bases, and 13 bases lay between the germline ends.

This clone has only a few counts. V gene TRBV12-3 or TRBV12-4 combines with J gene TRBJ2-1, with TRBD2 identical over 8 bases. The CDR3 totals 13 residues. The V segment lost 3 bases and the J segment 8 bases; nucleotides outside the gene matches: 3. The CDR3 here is CASSFSGGDEQFF. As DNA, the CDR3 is TGTGCCAGCAGTTTTTCGGGGGGGGATGAGCAGTTCTTC.

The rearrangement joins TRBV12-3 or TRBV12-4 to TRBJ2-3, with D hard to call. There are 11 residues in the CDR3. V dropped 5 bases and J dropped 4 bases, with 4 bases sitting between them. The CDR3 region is CASSRSDTQYF. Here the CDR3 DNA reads TGTGCCAGCAGTCGGTCAGATACGCAGTATTTT.

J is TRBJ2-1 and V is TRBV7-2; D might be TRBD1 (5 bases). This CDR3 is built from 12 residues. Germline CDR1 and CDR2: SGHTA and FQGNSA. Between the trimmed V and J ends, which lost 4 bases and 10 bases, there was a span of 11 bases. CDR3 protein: CASSSLRTEQFF. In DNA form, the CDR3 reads TGTGCCAGCAGCTCCCTCCGGACAGAGCAGTTCTTC.

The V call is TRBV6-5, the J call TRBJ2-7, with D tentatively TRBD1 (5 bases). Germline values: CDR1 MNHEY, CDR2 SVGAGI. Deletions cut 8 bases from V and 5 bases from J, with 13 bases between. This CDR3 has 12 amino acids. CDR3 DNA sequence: TGTGCCAGCCAGCAGGGTAACCACGAGCAGTACTTC. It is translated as CASQQGNHEQYF.

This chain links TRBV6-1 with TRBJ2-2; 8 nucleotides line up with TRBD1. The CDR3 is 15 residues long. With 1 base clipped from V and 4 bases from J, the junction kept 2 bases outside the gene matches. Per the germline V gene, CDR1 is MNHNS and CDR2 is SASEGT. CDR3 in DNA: TGTGCCAGCAGTGAAGGGACAGGGCTCACCGGGGAGCTGTTTTTT. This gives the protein CASSEGTGLTGELFF.

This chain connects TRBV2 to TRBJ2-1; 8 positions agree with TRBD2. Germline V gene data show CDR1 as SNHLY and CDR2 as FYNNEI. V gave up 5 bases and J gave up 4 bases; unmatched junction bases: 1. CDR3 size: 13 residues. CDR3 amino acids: CASSLAGYNEQFF. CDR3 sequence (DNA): TGTGCCAGCAGTCTAGCGGGTTACAATGAGCAGTTCTTC.